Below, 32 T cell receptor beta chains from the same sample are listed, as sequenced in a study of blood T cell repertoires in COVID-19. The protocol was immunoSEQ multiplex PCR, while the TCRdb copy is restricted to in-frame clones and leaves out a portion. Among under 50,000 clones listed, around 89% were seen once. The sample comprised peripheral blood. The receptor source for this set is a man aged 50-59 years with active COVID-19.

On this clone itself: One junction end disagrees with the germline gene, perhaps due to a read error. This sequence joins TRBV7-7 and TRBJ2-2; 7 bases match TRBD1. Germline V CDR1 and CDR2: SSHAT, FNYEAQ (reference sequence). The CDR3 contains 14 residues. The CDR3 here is CASSQDRASGELFF. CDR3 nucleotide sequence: TGTGCTAGCAGCCAAGACAGGGCTTCCGGGGAGCTGTTTTTT.

CDR3 nucleotide sequence: TGTGCCAGCAGTTTAAGGGGGCAACGGGGCACAGATACGCAGTATTTT. Residues: CASSLRGQRGTDTQYF. This chain links TRBV27 with TRBJ2-3; 7 bases agree with TRBD1. CDR1 and CDR2 (germline): MNHEY, SMNVEV (reference sequence). The CDR3 spans 16 residues. V was clipped by 2 bases and J by 1 base; unmatched bases: 6.

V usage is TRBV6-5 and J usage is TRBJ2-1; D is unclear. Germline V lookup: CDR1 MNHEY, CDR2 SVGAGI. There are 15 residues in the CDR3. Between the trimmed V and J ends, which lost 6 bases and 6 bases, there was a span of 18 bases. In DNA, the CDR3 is TGTGCCAGCAGCGCGCTCGCGGCTAAGTTCAATGAGCAGTTCTTC. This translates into CASSALAAKFNEQFF.

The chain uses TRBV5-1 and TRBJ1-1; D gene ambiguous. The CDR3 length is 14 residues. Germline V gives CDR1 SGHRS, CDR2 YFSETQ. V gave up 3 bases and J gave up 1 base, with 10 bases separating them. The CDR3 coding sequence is TGCGCCAGCAGCTATGGGTCAGGGAACACTGAAGCTTTCTTT. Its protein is CASSYGSGNTEAFF.

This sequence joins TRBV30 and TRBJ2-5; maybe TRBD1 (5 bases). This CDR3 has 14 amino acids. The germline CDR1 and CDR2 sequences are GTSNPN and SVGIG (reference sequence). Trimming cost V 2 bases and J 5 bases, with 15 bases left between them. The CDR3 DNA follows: TGTGCCTGGAGTCCTACCGCAGGGCGGGAGACCCAGTACTTC. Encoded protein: CAWSPTAGRETQYF.

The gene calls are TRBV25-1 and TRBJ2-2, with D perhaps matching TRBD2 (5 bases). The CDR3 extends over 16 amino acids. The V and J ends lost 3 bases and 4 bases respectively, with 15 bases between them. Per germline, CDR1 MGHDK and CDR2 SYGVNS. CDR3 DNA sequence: TGTGCCAGCAGTGATCTGCGGGTTACGGGCACCGGGGAGCTGTTTTTT. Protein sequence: CASSDLRVTGTGELFF.

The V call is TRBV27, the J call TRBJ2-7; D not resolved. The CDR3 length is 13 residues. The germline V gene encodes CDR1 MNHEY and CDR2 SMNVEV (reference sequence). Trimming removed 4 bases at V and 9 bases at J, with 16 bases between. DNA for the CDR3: TGTGCCAGCAGTTCGCCCCTAAGTCTAGTGCAGTACTTC. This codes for CASSSPLSLVQYF.

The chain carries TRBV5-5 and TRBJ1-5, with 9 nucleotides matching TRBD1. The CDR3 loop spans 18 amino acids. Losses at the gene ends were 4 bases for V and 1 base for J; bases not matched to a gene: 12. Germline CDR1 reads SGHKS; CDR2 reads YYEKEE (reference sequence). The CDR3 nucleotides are TGTGCCAGCAGCCGTAACTCCCCAGGACAGGGGAGCAATCAGCCCCAGCATTTT. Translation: CASSRNSPGQGSNQPQHF.

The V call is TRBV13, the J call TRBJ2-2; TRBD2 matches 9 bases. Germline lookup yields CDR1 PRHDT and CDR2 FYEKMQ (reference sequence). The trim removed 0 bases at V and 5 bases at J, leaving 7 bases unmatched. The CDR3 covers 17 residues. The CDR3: CASSLGLASGVTGELFF. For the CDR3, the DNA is TGTGCCAGCAGCTTAGGCCTCGCTAGCGGGGTTACCGGGGAGCTGTTTTTT.

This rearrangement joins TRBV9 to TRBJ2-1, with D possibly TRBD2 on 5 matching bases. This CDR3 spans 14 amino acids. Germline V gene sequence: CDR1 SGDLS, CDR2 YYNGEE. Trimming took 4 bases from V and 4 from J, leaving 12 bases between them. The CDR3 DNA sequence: TGTGCCAGCAGCCCCCCCCCGGGATACAATGAGCAGTTCTTC. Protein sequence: CASSPPPGYNEQFF.

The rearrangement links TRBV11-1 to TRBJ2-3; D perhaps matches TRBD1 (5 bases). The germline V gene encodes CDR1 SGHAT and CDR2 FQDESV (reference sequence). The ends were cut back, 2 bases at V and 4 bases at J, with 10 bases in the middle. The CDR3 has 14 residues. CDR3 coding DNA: TGTGCCAGCAGCTTATACCGACAGCCAGATACGCAGTATTTT. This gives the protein CASSLYRQPDTQYF.

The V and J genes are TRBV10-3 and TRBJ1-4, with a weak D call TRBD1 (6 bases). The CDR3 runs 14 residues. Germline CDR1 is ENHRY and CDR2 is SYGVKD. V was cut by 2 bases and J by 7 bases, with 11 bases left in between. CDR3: CAISEGAGVEKLFF. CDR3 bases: TGTGCCATCAGTGAGGGGGCAGGGGTTGAAAAACTGTTTTTT.

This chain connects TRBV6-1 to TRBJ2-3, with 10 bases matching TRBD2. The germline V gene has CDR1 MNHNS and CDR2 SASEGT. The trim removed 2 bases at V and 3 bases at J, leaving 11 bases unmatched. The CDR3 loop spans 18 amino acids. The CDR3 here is CASSEQSGRAAGTDTQYF. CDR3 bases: TGTGCCAGCAGTGAACAGAGCGGGAGGGCCGCAGGGACAGATACGCAGTATTTT.

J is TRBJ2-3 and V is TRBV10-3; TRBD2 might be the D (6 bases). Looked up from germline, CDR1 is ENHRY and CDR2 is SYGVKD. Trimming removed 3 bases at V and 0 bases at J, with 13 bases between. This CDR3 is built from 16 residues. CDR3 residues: CAISDGRGRSTDTQYF. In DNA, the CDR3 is TGTGCCATCAGTGATGGTCGGGGGAGGAGCACAGATACGCAGTATTTT.

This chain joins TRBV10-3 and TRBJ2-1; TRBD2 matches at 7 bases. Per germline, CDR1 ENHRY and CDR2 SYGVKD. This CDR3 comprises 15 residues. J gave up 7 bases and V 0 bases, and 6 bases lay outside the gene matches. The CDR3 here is CAISESTGRNNEQFF. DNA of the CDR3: TGTGCCATCAGTGAGTCTACCGGGAGGAATAATGAGCAGTTCTTC.

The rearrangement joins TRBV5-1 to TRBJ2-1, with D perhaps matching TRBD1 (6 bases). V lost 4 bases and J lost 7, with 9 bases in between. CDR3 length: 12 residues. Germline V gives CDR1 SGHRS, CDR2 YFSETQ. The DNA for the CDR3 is TGCGCCAGCAGCGCCCAGGGGAATGAGCAGTTCTTC. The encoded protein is CASSAQGNEQFF.

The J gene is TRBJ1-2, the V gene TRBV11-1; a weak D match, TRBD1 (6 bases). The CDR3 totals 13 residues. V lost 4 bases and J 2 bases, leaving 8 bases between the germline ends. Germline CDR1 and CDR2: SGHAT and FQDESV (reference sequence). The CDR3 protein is CASSWTDNYGYTF. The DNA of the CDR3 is TGTGCCAGCAGCTGGACAGACAACTATGGCTACACCTTC.

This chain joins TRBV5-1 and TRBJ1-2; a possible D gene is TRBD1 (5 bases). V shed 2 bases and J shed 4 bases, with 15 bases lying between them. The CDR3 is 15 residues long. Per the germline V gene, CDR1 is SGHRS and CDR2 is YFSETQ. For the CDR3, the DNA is TGCGCCAGCAGCTTATCCGGGGGTAATGTCTATGGCTACACCTTC. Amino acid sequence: CASSLSGGNVYGYTF.

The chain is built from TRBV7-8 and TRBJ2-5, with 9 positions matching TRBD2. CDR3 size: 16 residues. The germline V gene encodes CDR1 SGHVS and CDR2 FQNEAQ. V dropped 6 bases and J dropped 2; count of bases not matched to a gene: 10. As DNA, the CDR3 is TGTGCCAGCAGGTGGTGGGCTAGCGGGGAACAAGAGACCCAGTACTTC. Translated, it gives CASRWWASGEQETQYF.

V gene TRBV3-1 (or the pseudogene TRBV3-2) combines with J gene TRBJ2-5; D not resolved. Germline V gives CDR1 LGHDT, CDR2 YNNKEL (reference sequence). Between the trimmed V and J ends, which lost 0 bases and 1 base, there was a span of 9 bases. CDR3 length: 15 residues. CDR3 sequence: CASSQDWASQETQYF. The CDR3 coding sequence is TGTGCCAGCAGCCAAGATTGGGCTTCCCAAGAGACCCAGTACTTC.

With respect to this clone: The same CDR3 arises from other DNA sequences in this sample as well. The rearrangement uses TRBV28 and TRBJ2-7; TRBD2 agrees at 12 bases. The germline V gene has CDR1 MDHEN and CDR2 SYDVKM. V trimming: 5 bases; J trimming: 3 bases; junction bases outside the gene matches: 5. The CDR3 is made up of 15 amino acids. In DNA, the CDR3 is TGTGCCAGCAGTCCCGAACTAGCGGGAGGCTACGAGCAGTACTTC. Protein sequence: CASSPELAGGYEQYF.

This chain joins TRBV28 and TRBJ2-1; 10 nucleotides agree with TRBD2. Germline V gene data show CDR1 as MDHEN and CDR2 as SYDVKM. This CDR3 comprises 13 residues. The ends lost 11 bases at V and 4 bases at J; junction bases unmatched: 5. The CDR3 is CASEREGYNEQFF. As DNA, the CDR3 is TGTGCCTCAGAGCGGGAGGGTTACAATGAGCAGTTCTTC.

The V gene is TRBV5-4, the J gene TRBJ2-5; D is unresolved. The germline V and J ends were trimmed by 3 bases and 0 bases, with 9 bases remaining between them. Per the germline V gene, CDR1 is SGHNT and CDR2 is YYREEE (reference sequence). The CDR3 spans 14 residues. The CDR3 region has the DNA TGTGCCAGCAGCTATGACAAGTACCAAGAGACCCAGTACTTC. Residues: CASSYDKYQETQYF.

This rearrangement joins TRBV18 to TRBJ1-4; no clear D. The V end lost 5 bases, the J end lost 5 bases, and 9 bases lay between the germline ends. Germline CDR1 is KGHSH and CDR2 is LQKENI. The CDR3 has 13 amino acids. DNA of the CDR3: TGTGCCAGCTCAACAGCAGGAAATGAAAAACTGTTTTTT. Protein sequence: CASSTAGNEKLFF.

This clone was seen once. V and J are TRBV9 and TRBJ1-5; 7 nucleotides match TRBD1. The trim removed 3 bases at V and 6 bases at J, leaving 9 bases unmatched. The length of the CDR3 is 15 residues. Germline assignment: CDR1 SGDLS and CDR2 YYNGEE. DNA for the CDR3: TGTGCCAGCAGCGCGGAAGACAGGGAGGCTCAGCCCCAGCATTTT. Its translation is CASSAEDREAQPQHF.

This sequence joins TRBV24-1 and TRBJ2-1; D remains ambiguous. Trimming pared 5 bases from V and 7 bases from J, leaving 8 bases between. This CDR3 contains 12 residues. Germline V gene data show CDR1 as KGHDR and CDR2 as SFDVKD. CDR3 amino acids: CATSAKRNEQFF. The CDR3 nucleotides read TGTGCCACCAGTGCGAAGAGGAATGAGCAGTTCTTC.

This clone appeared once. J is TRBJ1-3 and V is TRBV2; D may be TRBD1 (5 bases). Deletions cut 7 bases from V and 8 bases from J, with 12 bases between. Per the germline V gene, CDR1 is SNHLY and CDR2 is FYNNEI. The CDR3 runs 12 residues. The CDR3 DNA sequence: TGTGCCAGCACAGGGTGGGCAGACACCATATATTTT. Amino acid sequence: CASTGWADTIYF. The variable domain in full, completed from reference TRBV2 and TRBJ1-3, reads EPEVTQTPSHQVTQMGQEVILRCVPISNHLYFYWYRQILGQKVEFLVSFYNNEISEKSEIFDDQFSVERPDGSNFTLKIRSTKLEDSAMYFCASTGWADTIYFGEGSWLTVV.

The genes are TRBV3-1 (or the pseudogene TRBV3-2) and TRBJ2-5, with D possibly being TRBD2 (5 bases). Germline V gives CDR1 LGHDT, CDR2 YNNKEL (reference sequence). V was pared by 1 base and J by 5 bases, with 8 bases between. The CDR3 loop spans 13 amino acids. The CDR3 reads CASSQGGGETQYF. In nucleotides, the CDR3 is TGTGCCAGCAGCCAAGGTGGCGGGGAGACCCAGTACTTC.

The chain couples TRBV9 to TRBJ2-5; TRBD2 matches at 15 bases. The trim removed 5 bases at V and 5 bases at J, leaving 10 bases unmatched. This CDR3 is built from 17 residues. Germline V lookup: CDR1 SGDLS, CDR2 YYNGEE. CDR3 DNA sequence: TGTGCCAGCAGTTCTGGGACTAGCGGGGGGTTGGGGGAGACCCAGTACTTC. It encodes CASSSGTSGGLGETQYF.

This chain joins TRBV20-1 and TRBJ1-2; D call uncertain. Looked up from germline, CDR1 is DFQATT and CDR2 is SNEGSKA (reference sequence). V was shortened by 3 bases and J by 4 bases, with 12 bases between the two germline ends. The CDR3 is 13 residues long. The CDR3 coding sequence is TGCAGTGCTAGTTGGAGCGGGCCCTATGGCTACACCTTC. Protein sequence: CSASWSGPYGYTF.

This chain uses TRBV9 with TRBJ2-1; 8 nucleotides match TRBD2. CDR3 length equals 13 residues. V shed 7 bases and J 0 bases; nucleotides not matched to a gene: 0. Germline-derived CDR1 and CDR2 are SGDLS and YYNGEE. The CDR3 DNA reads TGTGCCAGCGGGACTAGCTCCTACAATGAGCAGTTCTTC. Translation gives CASGTSSYNEQFF.

For the CDR3, the DNA is TGTGCCAGCAGTGGGCTAGCGGGCTTCAATGAGCAGTTCTTC. Protein sequence: CASSGLAGFNEQFF. The chain uses TRBV25-1 and TRBJ2-1; TRBD2 matches at 8 bases. The J segment lost 6 bases and the V segment lost 4 bases, leaving 5 bases of the junction unmatched. The CDR3 is 14 residues long. Germline CDR1 and CDR2: MGHDK and SYGVNS. The variable domain in full, completed from reference TRBV25-1 and TRBJ2-1, reads EADIYQTPRYLVIGTGKKITLECSQTMGHDKMYWYQQDPGMELHLIHYSYGVNSTEKGDLSSESTVSRIRTEHFPLTLESARPSHTSQYLCASSGLAGFNEQFFGPGTRLTVL.